A selection of T cell receptor beta chains follows, all from one sample in a study of blood T cells in healthy people across ages. TCRdb recomputed calls from the 5' RACE reads with MiXCR, one row per CDR3 protein. The data show approximately 940,000 distinct CDR3 sequences, with roughly 48% seen just once and roughly 12% held by the top ten. What was sequenced was blood. Receptors originate from a man aged 25-40 years in good health. Both conserved end residues are part of each CDR3. A D gene is named only where the DNA matches it firmly. The size entry is marked missing in some rows and otherwise reads once, few, many or a size class.

J gene,CDR3 length,V gene,D gene,clone size,CDR3 DNA,CDR3 protein
TRBJ2-5,15,TRBV7-2,.,.,TGTGCCAGCAGCTTAGGGAACGGGGAAATCGATGAGCAGTACTTC,CASSLGNGEIDEQYF
TRBJ2-7,14,TRBV5-1,TRBD1,.,TGCGCCAGCAGCTTACTACCAGGGGGCAACGAGCAGTACTTC,CASSLLPGGNEQYF
TRBJ2-3,16,TRBV13,TRBD2,.,TGTGCCAGCAGCCGGACTAGCGGGGGTATTACAGATACGCAGTATTTT,CASSRTSGGITDTQYF
TRBJ2-3,12,TRBV30,TRBD1,.,TGTGCCTGGGCTCAGGGGGCAGATACGCAGTATTTT,CAWAQGADTQYF
TRBJ2-7,13,TRBV20-1,TRBD1,.,TGCAGTGCTGATACAGACAGGGACAATGAGCAGTACTTC,CSADTDRDNEQYF
TRBJ2-3,14,TRBV7-6,.,once,TGTGCCAGCAGCTTAGCGAGGGAGAGGGATACGCAGTATTTT,CASSLARERDTQYF
TRBJ1-2,13,TRBV11-3,.,.,TGTGCCAGCAGCGGAGGACTGAGCTATGGCTACACCTTC,CASSGGLSYGYTF
TRBJ2-7,15,TRBV6-2/TRBV6-3,TRBD1,.,TGTGCCAGCAGTTACGATCCGACAGGGTTCGACGAGCAGTACTTC,CASSYDPTGFDEQYF
TRBJ2-5,15,TRBV7-2,.,few,TGTGCCAGCAGCCCCCCCAGCGCGTACCAAGAGACCCAGTACTTC,CASSPPSAYQETQYF
TRBJ2-5,11,TRBV10-3,TRBD2,.,TGTGCCATCGGGGGGGGAGAGACCCAGTACTTC,CAIGGGETQYF
TRBJ2-1,15,TRBV24-1,TRBD2,.,TGTGCCACCAGTGATACTAGCGGGGCTTACAATGAGCAGTTCTTC,CATSDTSGAYNEQFF
TRBJ2-3,15,TRBV20-1,TRBD1,.,TGCAGTGCTAGAGAGGGACAGTTTAGCACAGATACGCAGTATTTT,CSAREGQFSTDTQYF
TRBJ2-1,15,TRBV7-2,.,many,TGTGCCAGCAGCCCCCCAGGAGGGGTCTACAATGAGCAGTTCTTC,CASSPPGGVYNEQFF
TRBJ1-2,13,TRBV28,.,few,TGTGCCAGCAGTGTTAACGACCGGGGCGGCTACACCTTC,CASSVNDRGGYTF
TRBJ2-7,16,TRBV6-2/TRBV6-3,TRBD1,.,TGTGCCAGCAGCCCCTCCCGGGACAGGGTGACCTACGAGCAGTACTTC,CASSPSRDRVTYEQYF
TRBJ2-7,16,TRBV20-1,TRBD2,.,TGCAGTGCCCTCACCCCTCTAGCGGGGGGGTCCTACGAGCAGTACTTC,CSALTPLAGGSYEQYF
TRBJ1-4,14,TRBV28,TRBD1,.,TGTGCCAGCAGTGTGACAGGGAGGGAGAAAAAACTGTTTTTT,CASSVTGREKKLFF
TRBJ2-7,15,TRBV11-2,TRBD1,.,TGTGCCAGCAGCCGCACCGGGACAGGGTTTTTCGAGCAGTACTTC,CASSRTGTGFFEQYF
TRBJ2-7,14,TRBV3-1,TRBD2,many,TGTGCCAGCAGCCAGGGACTAGCGTCCTACGAGCAGTACTTC,CASSQGLASYEQYF
TRBJ2-3,15,TRBV11-1,TRBD2,.,TGTGCCAGCAGCTTTGGGACTAGCGGGAAAGATACGCAGTATTTT,CASSFGTSGKDTQYF
TRBJ2-7,15,TRBV7-9,.,once,TGTGCCAGCAAAAGGGGGGCAGGGGAGACCTACGAGCAGTACTTC,CASKRGAGETYEQYF
TRBJ1-6,15,TRBV9,.,many,TGTGCCAGCAGCGTCAGTCACTCGAGGGATTCACCCCTCCACTTT,CASSVSHSRDSPLHF
TRBJ1-5,15,TRBV4-3,.,.,TGCGCCAGCAGCCAAGATTTGGATAGCAATCAGCCCCAGCATTTT,CASSQDLDSNQPQHF
TRBJ2-1,16,TRBV7-9,TRBD2,few,TGTGCCAGCAGCTCCGTAGCGGGGGGCCGTTACAATGAGCAGTTCTTC,CASSSVAGGRYNEQFF
TRBJ2-3,15,TRBV5-8,.,.,TGTGCCAGCAGCTTCCGTAGCGATAGGACAGATACGCAGTATTTT,CASSFRSDRTDTQYF
TRBJ2-3,17,TRBV20-1,TRBD2,.,TGCAGTGCTAGAGATCCGAGTAGCGGGGGGACTACAGATACGCAGTATTTT,CSARDPSSGGTTDTQYF